The entry below gives a single T cell receptor (beta chain) sequence along with its context. The source of the sample is a study of T cell changes during pregnancy in multiple sclerosis. Repertoires were generated with immunoSEQ multiplex PCR, while TCRdb's copy carries only in-frame clones and drops some. The top ten hold 0.95% to 1% of the sample, which has fewer than 55,000 clones, approximately 92% seen once. With 7 bases removed from V and 2 bases from J, the gap between germline ends came to 12 bases. The CDR3 totals 13 residues. Germline CDR1 is MNHEY and CDR2 is SVGAGI. The TCR comes from a female donor with multiple sclerosis, enrolled in a pregnancy study. The chain has TRBV6-5 and TRBJ2-7; D gene unclear. Here the sequenced sample was peripheral blood, taken after pregnancy. CDR3 DNA sequence: TGTGCCAGCAAGGCACTACCAACCTACGAGCAGTACTTC. It yields the protein CASKALPTYEQYF.